This is a list of T cell receptor beta chains from one sample in a study of T cells in Graves' hyperthyroidism and ophthalmopathy. TCRdb passed the multiplex PCR reads through MiXCR, listing each CDR3 protein once. The sample yields some 440,000 distinct CDR3 sequences, approximately 14% seen once. Sequencing input: blood. These receptors were obtained from a woman under 30 with Graves' hyperthyroidism. CDR3s include the opening cysteine and the closing phenylalanine or tryptophan. A D gene is named only where the DNA matches it firmly. For some rows the clone size is stated as once, few or many, or as a class when expanded; others skip it.

clone_size j_call v_call d_call cdr3_nt cdr3_aa
many TRBJ2-3 TRBV7-3 TRBD2 TGTGCCAGCAGCGAAACGCGACTAGCGGGAACAGATACGCAGTATTTT CASSETRLAGTDTQYF
many TRBJ1-2 TRBV28 NA TGTGCCAGCAGGCAAACAGGGTATGGCTACACCTTC CASRQTGYGYTF
few TRBJ1-1 TRBV20-1 TRBD1 TGCAGTGCTCGGACAGGGGGCTGGACTGAAGCTTTCTTT CSARTGGWTEAFF
many TRBJ2-3 TRBV27 TRBD2 TGTGCCAGCAAATTGGCGGGAGGCCTCGCCAGGACAGATACGCAGTATTTT CASKLAGGLARTDTQYF
NA TRBJ2-7 TRBV19 NA TGTGCCAGTAGTACCAGGACAACCAGCTCCTACGAGCAGTACTTC CASSTRTTSSYEQYF
NA TRBJ1-1 TRBV20-1 TRBD1 TGCAGTGCTAGACACAGGGGCTCGAACACTGAAGCTTTCTTT CSARHRGSNTEAFF
many TRBJ1-2 TRBV6-2/TRBV6-3 NA TGTGCCAGCAGTCTAGCCGCCGGGCAGGTGCGAGGCTACACCTTC CASSLAAGQVRGYTF
few TRBJ2-5 TRBV10-3 TRBD2 TGTGCCATCAGTGTCCAAGCGGGAGGATCGGAGACCCAGTACTTC CAISVQAGGSETQYF
many TRBJ2-3 TRBV27 NA TGTGCCAGCAGTTCCCTTACAGCGGAGGATACGCAGTATTTT CASSSLTAEDTQYF
many TRBJ2-5 TRBV20-1 TRBD2 TGCAGTGCGAGGGAGGGGAATAGAAACCAAGAGACCCAGTACTTC CSAREGNRNQETQYF
NA TRBJ2-3 TRBV9 NA TGTGCCAGCAGCGTAGTGGGGTCTAGTCGTAGCACAGATACGCAGTATTTT CASSVVGSSRSTDTQYF
few TRBJ1-1 TRBV15 NA TGTGCCACCAGCAGACGGATCCTTAGGGTGATGAACACTGAAGCTTTCTTT CATSRRILRVMNTEAFF
NA TRBJ2-3 TRBV6-6 NA TGTGCCAGCAGTTACTCGACACCAGGGGACACAGATACGCAGTATTTT CASSYSTPGDTDTQYF
many TRBJ2-1 TRBV11-3 TRBD2 TGTGCCAGCAGCTTAGAAAGCGGGGGGGCGCATAATGAGCAGTTCTTC CASSLESGGAHNEQFF